This entry lists 21 T cell receptor beta chains sequenced from one sample in a study of cytomegalovirus exposure and HLA in healthy donors. Sequencing was performed with immunoSEQ multiplex PCR; in TCRdb, only in-frame clones are kept and a portion is missing. Among about 160,000 clones listed, 85% were seen once. Sequenced: PBMCs. These receptors all come from a man aged 25 to 45 in good health and CMV-seropositive.

The chain recombines TRBV19 with TRBJ2-5, with 7 bases fitting TRBD1. The germline V gene has CDR1 LNHDA and CDR2 SQIVND (reference sequence). V was clipped by 6 bases and J by 5 bases; unmatched bases: 12. CDR3 length equals 15 residues. The CDR3: CASSRLTGKRETQYF. For the CDR3, the DNA is TGTGCCAGTAGCCGTCTGACAGGGAAGAGGGAGACCCAGTACTTC.

This clone has a single count. The J gene is TRBJ2-7, the V gene TRBV5-1; 10 bases are a match to TRBD2. The CDR3 contains 15 residues. Germline V CDR1 and CDR2: SGHRS, YFSETQ. Unmatched junction bases numbered 4, after V lost 3 bases and J lost 1 base. The DNA for the CDR3 is TGCGCCAGCAGCTGGCAGCGGGGGGGGTCCTACGAGCAGTACTTC. Protein: CASSWQRGGSYEQYF.

The CDR3 spells CATSRGYAGELFF. The CDR3 nucleotides are TGTGCCACCAGCAGAGGTTATGCCGGGGAGCTGTTTTTT. The chain links TRBV15 to TRBJ2-2; D gene ambiguous. Trimming left V 1 base short and J 6 bases short, with 6 bases between. Looked up from germline, CDR1 is LNHNV and CDR2 is YYDKDF (reference sequence). The CDR3 is 13 residues long.

This chain connects TRBV5-1 to TRBJ2-6, with D possibly matching TRBD1 (6 bases). V gave up 2 bases and J gave up 0 bases, with 15 bases separating them. The CDR3 length is 18 residues. CDR1 and CDR2 (germline): SGHRS, YFSETQ. CDR3: CASSFVVGQLSGANVLTF. CDR3 bases: TGCGCCAGCAGCTTTGTAGTCGGACAGCTCTCTGGGGCCAACGTCCTGACTTTC.

The chain uses TRBV5-4 and TRBJ2-3; 8 positions match TRBD2. The CDR3 is 14 amino acids. V gave up 7 bases and J gave up 2 bases; unmatched junction bases: 6. Germline V CDR1 and CDR2: SGHNT, YYREEE (reference sequence). CDR3 nucleotide sequence: TGTGCCAGCGGGTGGCGGGGGGCCACAGATACGCAGTATTTT. This codes for CASGWRGATDTQYF.

The chain links TRBV6-4 to TRBJ2-6, with D perhaps TRBD1 (6 bases). The CDR3 contains 18 residues. Germline V gene lookup returns CDR1 MRHNA and CDR2 SNTAGT. With 0 bases removed from V and 1 base from J, the gap between germline ends came to 13 bases. The CDR3 region has the DNA TGTGCCAGCAGTGACTCGCAGGGGATTACTTCTGGGGCCAACGTCCTGACTTTC. This encodes CASSDSQGITSGANVLTF.

This clone was counted at least ten times. The chain combines TRBV5-5 with TRBJ1-2; tentative D call: TRBD1 (5 bases). Trimming pared 0 bases from V and 8 bases from J, leaving 8 bases between. This CDR3 region has 12 residues. Germline lookup yields CDR1 SGHKS and CDR2 YYEKEE (reference sequence). CDR3 bases: TGTGCCAGCAGCTTGGCAGGGCCCGGCTACACCTTC. It translates to CASSLAGPGYTF.

CDR3 region: CATYQTGGLTEAFF. For the CDR3, the DNA is TGTGCCACCTACCAGACAGGGGGCCTAACTGAAGCTTTCTTT. The chain uses TRBV6-1 and TRBJ1-1, with TRBD1 matching over 10 bases. Germline V gene data show CDR1 as MNHNS and CDR2 as SASEGT. The CDR3 length is 14 residues. V trimming: 10 bases; J trimming: 5 bases; junction bases outside the gene matches: 10.

This chain connects TRBV6-1 to TRBJ1-2; D is uncertain. The CDR3 length is 15 residues. Germline V gene lookup returns CDR1 MNHNS and CDR2 SASEGT. Trimming left V 4 bases short and J 5 bases short, with 17 bases between. The CDR3: CASSGVREAIYGYTF. CDR3 sequence (DNA): TGTGCCAGCAGTGGCGTCCGGGAAGCTATTTATGGCTACACCTTC.

This sequence joins TRBV4-3 and TRBJ2-6, with 8 bases fitting TRBD1. Germline CDR1 LGHNA, CDR2 YSLEER. This CDR3 spans 19 amino acids. Germline trimming cut 1 base from V and 1 base from J; bases unmatched to any gene: 9. Written as DNA, the CDR3 is TGCGCCAGCAGCCAAGGGACAGGGCGCCTTCTATCTGGGGCCAACGTCCTGACTTTC. Protein product: CASSQGTGRLLSGANVLTF.

This clone has a handful of counts. This chain connects TRBV27 to TRBJ2-5; no definite D call. Germline CDR1 MNHEY, CDR2 SMNVEV (reference sequence). With 5 bases removed from V and 5 bases from J, the gap between germline ends came to 12 bases. The CDR3 runs to 13 residues. The CDR3 region has the DNA TGTGCCAGCAGTCTGGCCGTCTTGGAGACCCAGTACTTC. Its protein is CASSLAVLETQYF.

The chain recombines TRBV7-2 with TRBJ2-1; 7 nucleotides match TRBD1. The CDR3 length is 15 residues. The trim removed 6 bases at V and 8 bases at J, leaving 13 bases unmatched. Germline CDR1 and CDR2: SGHTA and FQGNSA. Here the CDR3 DNA reads TGTGCCAGCAGGCCGCGGGCAGGGGGTGGAGATGAGCAGTTCTTC. This codes for CASRPRAGGGDEQFF.

V and J are TRBV5-1 and TRBJ2-3, with 7 bases matching TRBD2. Losses at the gene ends were 0 bases for V and 0 bases for J; bases not matched to a gene: 4. This CDR3 is built from 16 residues. The germline V gene encodes CDR1 SGHRS and CDR2 YFSETQ. The DNA of the CDR3 is TGCGCCAGCAGCTTGGGGTCTAGCGGTAGCACAGATACGCAGTATTTT. Translating it yields CASSLGSSGSTDTQYF.

The chain recombines TRBV13 with TRBJ2-2, with 7 bases matching TRBD2. Germline-derived CDR1 and CDR2 are PRHDT and FYEKMQ (reference sequence). The CDR3 runs to 17 residues. Germline trimming cut 5 bases from V and 3 bases from J; bases unmatched to any gene: 12. CDR3 nucleotide sequence: TGTGCCAGCAGCGCAGAGCGGCGGGGGACCTACACCGGGGAGCTGTTTTTT. Its translation is CASSAERRGTYTGELFF.

This clone was counted once. The rearrangement uses TRBV4-1 and TRBJ1-5; D might be TRBD1 (5 bases). The germline gives CDR1 MGHRA, CDR2 YSYEKL. The CDR3 has 17 amino acids. Trimming shortened V by 4 bases and J by 0 bases, and 16 bases separated the two germline ends. The CDR3 bases are TGCGCCAGCAGCCCAGGGAGGGCGGGGAATAGCAATCAGCCCCAGCATTTT. Its protein is CASSPGRAGNSNQPQHF.

This clone was observed once. At one boundary the junction diverges from the germline segment, which might be a read error. The rearrangement joins TRBV7-7 to TRBJ2-7; 12 bases match TRBD1. The germline V gene encodes CDR1 SSHAT and CDR2 FNYEAQ (reference sequence). CDR3 size: 15 residues. CDR3 DNA: TGTGCTAGCAGCGCCGGGACAGGGGGCCCCTACGAGCAGTACTTC. Protein sequence: CASSAGTGGPYEQYF.

This rearrangement joins TRBV6-4 to TRBJ1-2, with 8 nucleotides matching TRBD1. The germline V gene has CDR1 MRHNA and CDR2 SNTAGT. CDR3 size: 14 residues. V shed 0 bases, J shed 7 bases, and the junction held 4 bases outside the gene matches. The CDR3 nucleotides read TGTGCCAGCAGTGACTCGACAACAGGGGGTGGCTACACCTTC. This gives the protein CASSDSTTGGGYTF.

J is TRBJ1-1 and V is TRBV15, with TRBD1 as a possible D gene (5 bases). Trimming pared 0 bases from V and 4 bases from J, leaving 15 bases between. Germline CDR1 and CDR2: LNHNV and YYDKDF (reference sequence). The CDR3 sequence is 16 residues long. Here the CDR3 reads CATSRDRTERGTEAFF. The CDR3 coding sequence is TGTGCCACCAGCAGAGATCGGACGGAAAGGGGCACTGAAGCTTTCTTT.

Here the CDR3 DNA reads TGTGCCAGCAGCCGTGGACAGATGGCTAGTAATAATTCACCCCTCCACTTT. This encodes CASSRGQMASNNSPLHF. This rearrangement joins TRBV5-4 to TRBJ1-6, with D maybe TRBD1 (6 bases). The CDR3 totals 17 residues. Germline CDR1 is SGHNT and CDR2 is YYREEE (reference sequence). Trimming took off 4 bases at V and 5 bases at J, with 19 bases between the two ends.

V and J are TRBV5-1 and TRBJ1-2; D remains unclear. V lost 0 bases to trimming and J lost 2 bases, with 8 bases between them. The CDR3 has 14 amino acids. Germline V CDR1 and CDR2: SGHRS, YFSETQ. The CDR3 here is CASSLVLQNYGYTF. CDR3 nucleotide sequence: TGCGCCAGCAGCTTGGTCCTCCAGAACTATGGCTACACCTTC.

This chain connects TRBV29-1 to TRBJ2-7; possible D gene TRBD2, 5 bases. CDR3 length: 15 amino acids. The V gene lost 4 bases and the J gene lost 2 bases, with 18 bases spanning the gap. The V gene's germline CDR1 is SQVTM and CDR2 ANQGSEA. In nucleotides, the CDR3 is TGCAGCGTTGGAAATCAGGCAGGAGGTGCCTACGAGCAGTACTTC. Encoded protein: CSVGNQAGGAYEQYF.